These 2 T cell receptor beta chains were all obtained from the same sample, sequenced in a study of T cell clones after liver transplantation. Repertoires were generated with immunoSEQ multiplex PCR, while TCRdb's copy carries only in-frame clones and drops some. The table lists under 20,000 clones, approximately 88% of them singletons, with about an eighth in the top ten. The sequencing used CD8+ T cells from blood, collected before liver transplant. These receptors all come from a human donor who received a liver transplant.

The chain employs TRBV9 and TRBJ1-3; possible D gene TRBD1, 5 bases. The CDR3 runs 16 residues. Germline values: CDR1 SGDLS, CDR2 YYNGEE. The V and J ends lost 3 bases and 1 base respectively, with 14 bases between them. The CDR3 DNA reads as TGTGCCAGCAGCGCCCGCGCAGGGTTGTCTGGAAACACCATATATTTT. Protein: CASSARAGLSGNTIYF.

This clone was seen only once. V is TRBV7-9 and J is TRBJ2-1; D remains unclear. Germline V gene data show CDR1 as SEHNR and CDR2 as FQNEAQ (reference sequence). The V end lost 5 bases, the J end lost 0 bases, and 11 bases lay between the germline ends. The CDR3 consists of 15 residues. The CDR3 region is CASSLTLSSYNEQFF. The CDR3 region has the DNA TGTGCCAGCAGCCTTACTTTGAGCTCCTACAATGAGCAGTTCTTC.